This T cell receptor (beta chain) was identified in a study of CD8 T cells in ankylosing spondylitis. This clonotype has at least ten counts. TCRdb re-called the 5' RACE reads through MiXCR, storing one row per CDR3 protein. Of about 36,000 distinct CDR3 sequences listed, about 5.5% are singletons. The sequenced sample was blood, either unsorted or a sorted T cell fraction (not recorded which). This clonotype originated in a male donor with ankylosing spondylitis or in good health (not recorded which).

CDR3 protein: CSASRRTVRTDTQYF. CDR3 nucleotide sequence: TGCAGTGCTAGTCGCCGGACAGTCCGCACAGATACGCAGTATTTT. V is TRBV20-1 and J is TRBJ2-3, with a weak D call TRBD1 (6 bases). Trimming shortened V by 3 bases and J by 1 base, and 14 bases separated the two germline ends. The CDR3 runs 15 residues. Germline lookup yields CDR1 DFQATT and CDR2 SNEGSKA (reference sequence).